These T cell receptor beta chains were read from a single sample in a study of CD8 T cells in Susac syndrome. TCRdb used MiXCR to reprocess the immunoSEQ multiplex PCR reads, holding one entry per CDR3 protein. Of 77,000 or so distinct CDR3 sequences listed, approximately 94% are singletons. Sequenced input: CD4+ T cells from PBMCs. All receptors come from a human donor with Susac syndrome. CDR3s include the opening cysteine and the closing phenylalanine or tryptophan. A D gene is named only where the DNA matches it firmly. The listing skips clone size in some rows; elsewhere it reads once, few, many or a size class.

>TRBV20-1|-|TRBD2|TRBJ2-3
CSVPSGGRLDTQYF
TGCAGTGTCCCTAGCGGGGGCAGATTGGATACGCAGTATTTT
>TRBV3-1|once|-|TRBJ1-4
CASSQDIRSNEKLFF
TGTGCCAGCAGCCAAGATATCCGGAGCAATGAAAAACTGTTTTTT
>TRBV6-2/TRBV6-3|-|TRBD2|TRBJ2-1
CAIRTSGFSYNEQFF
TGTGCCATCCGGACTAGCGGTTTTTCCTACAATGAGCAGTTCTTC
>TRBV5-4|-|TRBD1|TRBJ1-2
CASSLGADRAGYGYTF
TGTGCCAGCAGCTTGGGGGCTGACAGGGCTGGCTATGGCTACACCTTC
>TRBV19|-|TRBD2|TRBJ2-3
CASSIRRGDRDTQYF
TGTGCCAGTAGTATACGGCGGGGGGATAGGGATACGCAGTATTTT
>TRBV5-6|-|TRBD2|TRBJ2-2
CATTSGGGTGELFF
TGTGCCACCACTAGCGGGGGAGGTACCGGGGAGCTGTTTTTT
>TRBV7-9|-|TRBD1|TRBJ1-4
CASSTGQSNEKLFF
TGTGCCAGCAGCACGGGACAGTCTAATGAAAAACTGTTTTTT
>TRBV10-3|-|-|TRBJ1-2
CATSEWSYGYTF
TGTGCCACCTCCGAGTGGAGCTATGGCTACACCTTC
>TRBV7-6|-|-|TRBJ2-7
CASSLQAAGRGSYEQYF
TGTGCCAGCAGCTTACAAGCGGCGGGAAGGGGCTCCTACGAGCAGTACTTC
>TRBV30|-|-|TRBJ1-2
CAWSVGERYGYTF
TGTGCCTGGAGTGTGGGGGAGAGGTATGGCTACACCTTC
>TRBV27|-|-|TRBJ2-3
CASSLQTHTDTQYF
TGTGCCAGCAGTTTGCAGACCCACACAGATACGCAGTATTTT
>TRBV12-3/TRBV12-4|-|TRBD1|TRBJ2-7
CASSSRQGVGEQYF
TGTGCCAGCAGTTCCAGACAGGGAGTTGGGGAGCAGTACTTC
>TRBV7-2|-|TRBD2|TRBJ2-3
CASSWREGSDTQYF
TGTGCCAGCAGTTGGCGGGAGGGTTCAGATACGCAGTATTTT
>TRBV18|-|TRBD1|TRBJ2-1
CASSPPVGRGPNEQFF
TGTGCCAGCTCACCACCGGTCGGTAGGGGGCCGAATGAGCAGTTCTTC
>TRBV5-1|few|-|TRBJ2-1
CASSLSASYSYNEQFF
TGCGCCAGCAGCTTATCCGCCAGCTACTCCTACAATGAGCAGTTCTTC
>TRBV3-1|-|-|TRBJ1-2
CASSIREGYTF
TGTGCCAGCAGCATTCGGGAGGGCTACACCTTC
>TRBV3-1|-|-|TRBJ2-1
CASSRGFPNEQFF
TGTGCCAGCAGCCGAGGTTTTCCCAATGAGCAGTTCTTC
>TRBV7-2|-|-|TRBJ2-1
CASSLGLEYKQFF
TGTGCCAGCAGCTTAGGACTAGAGTATAAGCAGTTCTTC
>TRBV4-3|-|-|TRBJ2-1
CASSQQRMGLYNEQFF
TGCGCCAGCAGCCAACAGCGGATGGGCTTGTACAATGAGCAGTTCTTC
>TRBV12-3/TRBV12-4|-|TRBD1|TRBJ2-5
CASSSRQGMETQYF
TGTGCCAGCAGCTCTCGACAGGGGATGGAGACCCAGTACTTC
>TRBV4-1|-|TRBD1|TRBJ2-1
CASSPLNRRGRQGYYNEQFF
TGCGCCAGCAGCCCATTGAACCGCCGGGGCCGACAGGGATACTACAATGAGCAGTTCTTC
>TRBV7-9|once|-|TRBJ1-5
CASSRFGNQPQHF
TGTGCCAGCAGCAGGTTCGGCAATCAGCCCCAGCATTTT
>TRBV5-1|-|-|TRBJ2-6
CATRMGGAGANVLTF
TGCGCCACCCGGATGGGAGGCGCTGGGGCCAACGTCCTGACTTTC
>TRBV19|-|TRBD1|TRBJ2-7
CASSIQTGGSYEQYF
TGTGCCAGTAGTATACAGACAGGGGGTTCGTACGAGCAGTACTTC
>TRBV12-5|-|TRBD1|TRBJ1-1
CASGLVLGQSNTEAFF
TGTGCTAGTGGTTTGGTACTGGGACAGTCGAACACTGAAGCTTTCTTT
>TRBV4-1|-|TRBD2|TRBJ2-3
CASSQITSGSTDTQYF
TGCGCCAGCAGCCAAATTACTAGCGGGAGCACAGATACGCAGTATTTT
>TRBV5-4|-|TRBD1|TRBJ2-1
CASSRDREVYNEQFF
TGTGCCAGCAGCCGGGACAGGGAAGTGTACAATGAGCAGTTCTTC
>TRBV7-2|-|TRBD2|TRBJ2-1
CASSRAGAGYNEQFF
TGTGCCAGCAGCCGAGCGGGAGCGGGCTACAATGAGCAGTTCTTC
>TRBV7-9|-|TRBD1|TRBJ1-1
CASSRDSNRGTEAFF
TGTGCCAGCAGCCGGGACAGCAATAGAGGAACTGAAGCTTTCTTT
>TRBV12-3/TRBV12-4|-|TRBD2|TRBJ2-3
CASSLSGRAQYF
TGTGCCAGCAGTCTCTCAGGGAGGGCGCAGTATTTT
>TRBV20-1|-|-|TRBJ1-5
CSATQGSNQPQHF
TGCAGTGCAACACAGGGTAGCAATCAGCCCCAGCATTTT
>TRBV4-3|-|TRBD1|TRBJ2-5
CASSHTGTGGFQETQYF
TGCGCCAGCAGCCACACCGGGACAGGGGGATTTCAAGAGACCCAGTACTTC
>TRBV20-1|-|-|TRBJ1-1
CSARDPRRGILTEAFF
TGCAGTGCTAGAGATCCCAGGCGGGGCATCTTGACTGAAGCTTTCTTT
>TRBV29-1|-|-|TRBJ1-3
CSGEIGNTIYF
TGCAGCGGGGAGATTGGAAACACCATATATTTT
>TRBV27|once|-|TRBJ1-5
CASRLRRGAGRGNQPQHF
TGTGCCAGCAGGCTACGAAGGGGGGCGGGTCGCGGCAATCAGCCCCAGCATTTT
>TRBV5-6|-|-|TRBJ1-2
CASSWGWEKDGYTF
TGTGCCAGCAGCTGGGGTTGGGAGAAGGATGGCTACACCTTC
>TRBV20-1|-|-|TRBJ2-7
CSAEHQPDPSSYEQYF
TGCAGTGCCGAGCACCAGCCGGACCCCAGCTCCTACGAGCAGTACTTC
>TRBV5-4|-|-|TRBJ2-3
CASSLGNPRFTSDTQYF
TGTGCCAGCAGCTTAGGCAACCCCAGATTTACATCAGATACGCAGTATTTT
>TRBV19|-|TRBD1|TRBJ2-2
CASRDRGQNTGELFF
TGTGCCAGTAGAGACAGGGGCCAGAACACCGGGGAGCTGTTTTTT
>TRBV27|-|-|TRBJ2-3
CASRSPGRGLSDTQYF
TGTGCCAGCAGATCTCCGGGACGGGGGTTGTCGGATACGCAGTATTTT